The rows below give T cell receptor beta chains drawn from one sample of a study of cytomegalovirus exposure and HLA in healthy donors. Using immunoSEQ multiplex PCR, the repertoire was profiled, and TCRdb retains in-frame clones only, with some absent. The sample holds fewer than 120,000 clones, approximately 79% seen once. Sequenced material: PBMCs. These receptors were taken from a man aged 30 to 39 in good health and CMV-seropositive. Each CDR3 is given with its conserved first and last residue. The order of the fields is D gene, clone size, V gene, J gene, CDR3 protein, CDR3 DNA. D genes are given only for firm matches. Only part of the rows carry a size: once, few, many, or a class if the clone is expanded.

d_call: TRBD2
clone_size: -
v_call: TRBV6-4
j_call: TRBJ2-2
cdr3_aa: CASSPTSGDTGELFF
cdr3_nt: TGTGCCAGCAGTCCAACTAGCGGGGACACCGGGGAGCTGTTTTTT

d_call: TRBD2
clone_size: -
v_call: TRBV2
j_call: TRBJ2-5
cdr3_aa: CASSDGLAGAETQYF
cdr3_nt: TGTGCCAGCAGTGATGGACTAGCGGGGGCAGAGACCCAGTACTTC

d_call: TRBD1
clone_size: -
v_call: TRBV6-6
j_call: TRBJ2-3
cdr3_aa: CASSYGDRGTDTQYF
cdr3_nt: TGTGCCAGCAGTTACGGGGACAGGGGGACAGATACGCAGTATTTT

d_call: TRBD1
clone_size: -
v_call: TRBV11-2
j_call: TRBJ2-7
cdr3_aa: CASSPIKGRDRVRHEQYF
cdr3_nt: TGTGCCAGCAGCCCTATTAAGGGAAGGGACAGGGTGAGACACGAGCAGTACTTC

d_call: TRBD2
clone_size: -
v_call: TRBV5-5
j_call: TRBJ2-1
cdr3_aa: CASSRTSGGYNEQFF
cdr3_nt: TGTGCCAGCAGCCGGACTAGCGGGGGGTACAATGAGCAGTTCTTC

d_call: -
clone_size: once
v_call: TRBV19
j_call: TRBJ1-4
cdr3_aa: CASSITLSGEKLFF
cdr3_nt: TGTGCCAGTAGTATAACCTTGAGTGGTGAAAAACTGTTTTTT

d_call: -
clone_size: many
v_call: TRBV7-7
j_call: TRBJ1-1
cdr3_aa: CASSLDLNTEAFF
cdr3_nt: TGTGCTAGCAGTTTAGACTTGAACACTGAAGCTTTCTTT

d_call: TRBD1
clone_size: -
v_call: TRBV15
j_call: TRBJ2-7
cdr3_aa: CATSRGQGAYEQYF
cdr3_nt: TGTGCCACCAGCAGAGGACAGGGGGCCTACGAGCAGTACTTC

d_call: -
clone_size: -
v_call: TRBV9
j_call: TRBJ1-3
cdr3_aa: CASSVDYRVSGNTIYF
cdr3_nt: TGTGCCAGCAGCGTAGACTACAGGGTTTCTGGAAACACCATATATTTT

d_call: -
clone_size: -
v_call: TRBV19
j_call: TRBJ1-5
cdr3_aa: CASSISEGSNQPQHF
cdr3_nt: TGTGCCAGTAGTATATCCGAGGGAAGCAATCAGCCCCAGCATTTT

d_call: -
clone_size: -
v_call: TRBV13
j_call: TRBJ1-6
cdr3_aa: CASSTRQANSPLHF
cdr3_nt: TGTGCCAGCAGCACACGACAGGCTAATTCACCCCTCCACTTT

d_call: TRBD2
clone_size: -
v_call: TRBV19
j_call: TRBJ2-2
cdr3_aa: CASRGEGTTNTGELFF
cdr3_nt: TGTGCCAGTAGAGGGGAAGGGACTACGAACACCGGGGAGCTGTTTTTT

d_call: TRBD2
clone_size: -
v_call: TRBV27
j_call: TRBJ2-4
cdr3_aa: CASSLSGRLAGPGGDIQYF
cdr3_nt: TGTGCCAGCAGTTTATCGGGTCGGCTAGCGGGCCCCGGGGGAGACATTCAGTACTTC

d_call: -
clone_size: -
v_call: TRBV27
j_call: TRBJ2-5
cdr3_aa: CASSFYGGQETQYF
cdr3_nt: TGTGCCAGCAGTTTTTACGGGGGCCAAGAGACCCAGTACTTC

d_call: TRBD1
clone_size: -
v_call: TRBV30
j_call: TRBJ1-2
cdr3_aa: CAWSWNTGELNYGYTF
cdr3_nt: TGTGCCTGGAGTTGGAATACAGGGGAATTAAACTATGGCTACACCTTC

d_call: TRBD1
clone_size: -
v_call: TRBV27
j_call: TRBJ2-1
cdr3_aa: CASSWTGGEVEQFF
cdr3_nt: TGTGCCAGCAGCTGGACAGGGGGCGAGGTTGAGCAGTTCTTC

d_call: TRBD1
clone_size: -
v_call: TRBV5-5
j_call: TRBJ2-2
cdr3_aa: CASSLRTGYTGELFF
cdr3_nt: TGTGCCAGCAGCCTCAGGACAGGGTACACCGGGGAGCTGTTTTTT

d_call: -
clone_size: many
v_call: TRBV11-3
j_call: TRBJ1-6
cdr3_aa: CASSFGGSSPLHF
cdr3_nt: TGTGCCAGCAGCTTCGGGGGGAGTTCACCCCTCCACTTT

d_call: -
clone_size: -
v_call: TRBV27
j_call: TRBJ1-2
cdr3_aa: CASSLLGAEGYTF
cdr3_nt: TGTGCCAGCAGTTTACTAGGGGCGGAGGGCTACACCTTC

d_call: -
clone_size: few
v_call: TRBV29-1
j_call: TRBJ1-4
cdr3_aa: CSVKQGLVEKLFF
cdr3_nt: TGCAGCGTAAAACAGGGCCTTGTTGAAAAACTGTTTTTT

d_call: TRBD2
clone_size: -
v_call: TRBV11-2
j_call: TRBJ2-7
cdr3_aa: CASSSVASGYEQYF
cdr3_nt: TGTGCCAGCAGCTCCGTCGCTAGCGGGTACGAGCAGTACTTC

d_call: -
clone_size: -
v_call: TRBV7-2
j_call: TRBJ2-7
cdr3_aa: CASSLVFLAGNEQYF
cdr3_nt: TGTGCCAGCAGCTTAGTCTTCCTCGCGGGGAACGAGCAGTACTTC

d_call: TRBD2
clone_size: -
v_call: TRBV12-5
j_call: TRBJ2-7
cdr3_aa: CASGFWFGGVVFGYEQYF
cdr3_nt: TGTGCTAGTGGTTTTTGGTTCGGGGGGGTAGTGTTCGGGTACGAGCAGTACTTC

d_call: -
clone_size: few
v_call: TRBV5-5
j_call: TRBJ2-6
cdr3_aa: CASSPEGLLANVLTF
cdr3_nt: TGTGCCAGCAGCCCCGAGGGCCTCTTGGCCAACGTCCTGACTTTC

d_call: -
clone_size: once
v_call: TRBV9
j_call: TRBJ1-2
cdr3_aa: CASSVGGGIYGYTF
cdr3_nt: TGTGCCAGCAGCGTAGGAGGAGGGATCTATGGCTACACCTTC

d_call: TRBD1
clone_size: -
v_call: TRBV11-3
j_call: TRBJ1-2
cdr3_aa: CASSLGQVNYGYTF
cdr3_nt: TGTGCCAGCAGCTTGGGACAGGTAAACTATGGCTACACCTTC

d_call: -
clone_size: -
v_call: TRBV15
j_call: TRBJ2-7
cdr3_aa: CATSSVYRDEQYF
cdr3_nt: TGTGCCACCAGTTCCGTCTACAGGGACGAGCAGTACTTC

d_call: -
clone_size: -
v_call: TRBV6-5
j_call: TRBJ2-1
cdr3_aa: CASKRGNEQLF
cdr3_nt: TGTGCCAGCAAAAGGGGGAATGAGCAGCTCTTC

d_call: -
clone_size: -
v_call: TRBV11-2
j_call: TRBJ2-6
cdr3_aa: CASSFGQQLTSSGANVLTF
cdr3_nt: TGTGCCAGCAGCTTTGGGCAGCAATTAACAAGCTCTGGGGCCAACGTCCTGACTTTC

d_call: -
clone_size: -
v_call: TRBV11-3
j_call: TRBJ2-7
cdr3_aa: CASSLLEGSMPQQYF
cdr3_nt: TGTGCCAGCAGCTTATTGGAGGGGTCTATGCCCCAGCAGTACTTC

d_call: -
clone_size: few
v_call: TRBV6-1
j_call: TRBJ1-5
cdr3_aa: CASSETWTSRGNQPQHF
cdr3_nt: TGTGCCAGCAGTGAGACTTGGACATCTCGGGGCAATCAGCCCCAGCATTTT

d_call: -
clone_size: -
v_call: TRBV5-1
j_call: TRBJ2-6
cdr3_aa: CASSWGVGGANVLTF
cdr3_nt: TGCGCCAGCAGCTGGGGGGTAGGTGGGGCCAACGTCCTGACTTTC

d_call: TRBD1
clone_size: -
v_call: TRBV18
j_call: TRBJ1-1
cdr3_aa: CASSPTGTGIEAFF
cdr3_nt: TGTGCCAGCTCACCCACCGGGACAGGGATTGAAGCTTTCTTT

d_call: -
clone_size: -
v_call: TRBV27
j_call: TRBJ2-7
cdr3_aa: CASSLSEPLSYEQYF
cdr3_nt: TGTGCCAGCAGTTTATCGGAGCCACTCTCCTACGAGCAGTACTTC

d_call: -
clone_size: -
v_call: TRBV4-3
j_call: TRBJ1-4
cdr3_aa: CASSQARSGTQTNKKLFF
cdr3_nt: TGCGCCAGCAGCCAGGCGCGGTCAGGGACTCAAACTAATAAAAAACTGTTTTTT